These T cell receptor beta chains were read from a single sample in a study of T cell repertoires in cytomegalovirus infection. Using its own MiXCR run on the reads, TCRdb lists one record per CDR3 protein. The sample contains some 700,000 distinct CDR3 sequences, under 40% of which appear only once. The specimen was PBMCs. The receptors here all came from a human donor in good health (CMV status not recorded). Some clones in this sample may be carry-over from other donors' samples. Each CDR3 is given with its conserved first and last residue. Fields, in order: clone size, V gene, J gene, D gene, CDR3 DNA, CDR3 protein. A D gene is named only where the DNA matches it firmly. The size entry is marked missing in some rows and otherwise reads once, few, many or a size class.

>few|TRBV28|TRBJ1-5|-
TGTGCCAGCAGTTTAGTCGGGACCTCTCAGCCCCAGCATTTT
CASSLVGTSQPQHF
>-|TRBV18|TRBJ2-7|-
TGTGCCAGCTCACCAGTAAGGGGGAGGCCCTACGAGCAGTACTTC
CASSPVRGRPYEQYF
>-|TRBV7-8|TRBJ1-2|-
TGTGCCAGCAGCACTCGGACGCACATTAACTATGGCTACACCTTC
CASSTRTHINYGYTF
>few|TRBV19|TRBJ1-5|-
TGTGCCAGTAGTGTAGGAGACAGGCGATATCAGCCCCAGCATTTT
CASSVGDRRYQPQHF
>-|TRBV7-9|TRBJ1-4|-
TGTGCCAGCAGCGCACAGGGAGGTCCCAATGAAAAACTGTTTTTT
CASSAQGGPNEKLFF
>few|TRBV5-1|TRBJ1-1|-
TGCGCCAGCAGCTTGATGGGGGGCCAGAACACTGAAGCTTTCTTT
CASSLMGGQNTEAFF
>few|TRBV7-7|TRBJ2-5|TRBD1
TGTGCTAGCAGCTTCGCCCCGACAGGGCGGCGGGAGACCCAGTACTTC
CASSFAPTGRRETQYF
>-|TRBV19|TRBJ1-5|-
TGTGCCAGTAGTATCCAGGGCTCTGGGCAGCCCCAGCATTTT
CASSIQGSGQPQHF
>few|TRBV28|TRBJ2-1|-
TGTGCCAGCAGTTTACAAGGGAGAGAGTACAATGAGCAGTTCTTC
CASSLQGREYNEQFF
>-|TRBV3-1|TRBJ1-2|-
TGTGCCAGCAGCCTCTCGGCCCGTGAAGGCTACACCTTC
CASSLSAREGYTF
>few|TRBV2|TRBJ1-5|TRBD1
TGTGCCAGCAGTGAAGGACAGGGAAGTCAGCCCCAGCATTTT
CASSEGQGSQPQHF
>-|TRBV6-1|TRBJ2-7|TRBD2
TGTGCCAGCAGACTAGCGGGGGGGCCCTGGGAGCAGTACTTC
CASRLAGGPWEQYF
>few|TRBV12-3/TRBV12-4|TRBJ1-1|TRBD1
TGTGCCAGCAGTCGGCGGACAGGGGGCTCTGAAGCTTTCTTT
CASSRRTGGSEAFF